This TCR beta chain comes out of a study of CD8+ T cells in alopecia areata. V lost 1 base and J lost 3, with 9 bases in between. Per the germline V gene, CDR1 is SGHTA and CDR2 is FQGNSA. The CDR3 is made up of 14 amino acids. RNA, once extracted, was reverse transcribed into cDNA for use as the sequencing template. Profiled with immunoSEQ multiplex PCR; TCRdb holds only in-frame clones, not every one. The sample records hundreds of thousands of clones, under 70% being singletons. Sorting of PBMCs yielded the CD4+ and CD8+ T cells. The sequencing used CD4+ T cells sorted from blood, collected at week 0. The chain recombines TRBV7-2 with TRBJ1-1; D unclear. The sequence came from a human donor with alopecia areata. For the CDR3, the DNA is TGTGCCAGCAGCTTAGTGTCCTGGGACACTGAAGCTTTCTTT. Translation gives CASSLVSWDTEAFF. Based on the CDR3 plus reference TRBV7-2 and TRBJ1-1, the full variable domain is GAGVSQSPSNKVTEKGKDVELRCDPISGHTALYWYRQSLGQGLEFLIYFQGNSAPDKSGLPSDRFSAERTGGSVSTLTIQRTQQEDSAVYLCASSLVSWDTEAFFGQGTRLTVV.